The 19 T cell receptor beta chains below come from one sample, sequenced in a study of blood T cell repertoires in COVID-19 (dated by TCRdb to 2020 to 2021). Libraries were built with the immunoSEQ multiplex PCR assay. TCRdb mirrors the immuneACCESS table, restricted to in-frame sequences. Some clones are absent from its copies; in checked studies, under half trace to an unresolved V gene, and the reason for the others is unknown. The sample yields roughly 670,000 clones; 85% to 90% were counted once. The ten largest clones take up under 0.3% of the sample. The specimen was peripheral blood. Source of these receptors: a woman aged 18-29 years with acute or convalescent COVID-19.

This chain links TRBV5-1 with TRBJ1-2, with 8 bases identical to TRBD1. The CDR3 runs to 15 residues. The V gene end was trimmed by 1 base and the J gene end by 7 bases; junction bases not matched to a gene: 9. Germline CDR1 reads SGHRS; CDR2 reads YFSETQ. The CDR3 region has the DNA TGCGCCAGCAGCTTGCAGACAGGGGAAATGAGTGGCTACACCTTC. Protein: CASSLQTGEMSGYTF.

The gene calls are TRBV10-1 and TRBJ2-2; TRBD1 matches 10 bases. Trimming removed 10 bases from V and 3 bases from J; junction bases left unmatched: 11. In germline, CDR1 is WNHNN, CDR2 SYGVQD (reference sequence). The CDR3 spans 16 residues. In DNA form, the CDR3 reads TGCGCCAAACTTACCGGGACAGGGGATGACACCGGGGAGCTGTTTTTT. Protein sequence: CAKLTGTGDDTGELFF.

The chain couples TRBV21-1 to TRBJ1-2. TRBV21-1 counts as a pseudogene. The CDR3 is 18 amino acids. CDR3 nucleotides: TGTGCCAGCAGCTTCTGGGGAGGGGCGGGGTTGGTTAACTATGGCTACACCTTC. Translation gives CASSFWGGAGLVNYGYTF.

CDR3 bases: TGTGCCACCAGTGATCCCCGGGGGGGGTGGGGCACAGATACGCAGTATTTT. Its protein product is CATSDPRGGWGTDTQYF. The rearrangement uses TRBV24-1 and TRBJ2-3, with 8 bases aligning to TRBD2. The CDR3 is 17 residues long. With V trimmed by 3 bases and J by 1 base, 8 bases remained unmatched. The germline gives CDR1 KGHDR, CDR2 SFDVKD.

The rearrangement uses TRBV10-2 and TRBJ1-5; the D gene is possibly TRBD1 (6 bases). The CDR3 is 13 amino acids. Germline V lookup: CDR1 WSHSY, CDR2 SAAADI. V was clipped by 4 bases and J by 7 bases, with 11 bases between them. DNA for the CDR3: TGCGCCAGCAGTGTAGAGGGGGGGCAGCCCCAGCATTTT. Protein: CASSVEGGQPQHF.

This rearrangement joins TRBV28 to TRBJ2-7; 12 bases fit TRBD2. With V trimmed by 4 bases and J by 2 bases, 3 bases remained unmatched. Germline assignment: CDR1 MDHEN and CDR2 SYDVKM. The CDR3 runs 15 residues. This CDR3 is CASSSRLAGAYEQYF. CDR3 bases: TGTGCCAGCAGTTCCCGACTAGCGGGGGCCTACGAGCAGTACTTC.

The CDR3 region has the DNA TGTGCCAGCAGCGGACGGGACAGGGAATATGAAAAACTGTTTTTT. Its protein product is CASSGRDREYEKLFF. V gene TRBV28 combines with J gene TRBJ1-4; 9 bases fit TRBD1. The CDR3 loop spans 15 amino acids. V lost 6 bases, J lost 6 bases, and 8 bases stayed unmatched. Germline V CDR1 and CDR2: MDHEN, SYDVKM.

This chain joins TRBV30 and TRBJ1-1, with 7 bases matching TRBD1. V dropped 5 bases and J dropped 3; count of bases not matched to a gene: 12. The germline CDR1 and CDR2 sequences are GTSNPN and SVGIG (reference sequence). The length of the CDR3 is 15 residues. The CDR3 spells CAWAHRQGPDTEAFF. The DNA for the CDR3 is TGTGCCTGGGCCCACCGACAGGGTCCAGACACTGAAGCTTTCTTT.

DNA of the CDR3: TGTGCCAGCAGCCAGAGGGACAGGGCCTACGAGCAGTACTTC. Translation gives CASSQRDRAYEQYF. The rearrangement links TRBV11-2 to TRBJ2-7; 9 bases fit TRBD1. Per the germline V gene, CDR1 is SGHAT and CDR2 is FQNNGV. V dropped 5 bases and J dropped 2; count of bases not matched to a gene: 4. The CDR3 spans 14 residues.

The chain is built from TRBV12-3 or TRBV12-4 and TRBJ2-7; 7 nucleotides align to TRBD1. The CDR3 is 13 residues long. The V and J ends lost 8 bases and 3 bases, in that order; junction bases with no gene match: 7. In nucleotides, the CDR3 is TGTGCCAGCGGAATTCAGGGGGTCTACGAGCAGTACTTC. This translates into CASGIQGVYEQYF.

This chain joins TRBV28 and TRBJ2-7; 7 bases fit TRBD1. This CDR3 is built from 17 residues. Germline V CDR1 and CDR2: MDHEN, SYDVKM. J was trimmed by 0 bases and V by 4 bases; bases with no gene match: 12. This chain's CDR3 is CASSSNRGQASSYEQYF. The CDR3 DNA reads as TGTGCCAGCAGTTCTAACCGCGGACAGGCGTCCTCCTACGAGCAGTACTTC.

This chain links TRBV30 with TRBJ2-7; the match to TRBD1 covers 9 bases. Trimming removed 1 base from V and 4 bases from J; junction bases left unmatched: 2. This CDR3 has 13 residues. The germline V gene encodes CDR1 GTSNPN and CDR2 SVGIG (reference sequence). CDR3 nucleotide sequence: TGTGCCTGGAGTGCGGACAGGGGTTACGAGCAGTACTTC. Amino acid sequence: CAWSADRGYEQYF. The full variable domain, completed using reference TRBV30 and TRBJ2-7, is SQTIHQWPATLVQPVGSPLSLECTVEGTSNPNLYWYRQAAGRGLQLLFYSVGIGQISSEVPQNLSASRPQDRQFILSSKKLLLSDSGFYLCAWSADRGYEQYFGPGTRLTVT.

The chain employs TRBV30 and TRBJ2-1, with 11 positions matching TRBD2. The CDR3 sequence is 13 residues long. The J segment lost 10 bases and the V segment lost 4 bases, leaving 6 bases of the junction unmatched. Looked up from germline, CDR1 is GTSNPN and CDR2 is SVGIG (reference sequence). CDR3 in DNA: TGTGCCTGGAATAGCGGGGGGGCTGGGGAGCAGTTCTTC. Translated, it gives CAWNSGGAGEQFF.

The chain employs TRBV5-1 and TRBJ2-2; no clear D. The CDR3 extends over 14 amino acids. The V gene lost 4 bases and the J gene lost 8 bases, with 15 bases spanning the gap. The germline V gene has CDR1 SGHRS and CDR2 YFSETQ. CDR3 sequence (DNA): TGCGCCAGCAGCACTACCGTGGTACCGGGGGAGCTGTTTTTT. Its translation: CASSTTVVPGELFF.

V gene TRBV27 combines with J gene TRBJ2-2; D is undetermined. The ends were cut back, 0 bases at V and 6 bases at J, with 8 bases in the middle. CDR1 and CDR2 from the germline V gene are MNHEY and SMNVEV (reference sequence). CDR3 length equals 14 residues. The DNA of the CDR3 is TGTGCCAGCAGTTTATCTCGTGTTCCCGGGGAGCTGTTTTTT. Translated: CASSLSRVPGELFF.

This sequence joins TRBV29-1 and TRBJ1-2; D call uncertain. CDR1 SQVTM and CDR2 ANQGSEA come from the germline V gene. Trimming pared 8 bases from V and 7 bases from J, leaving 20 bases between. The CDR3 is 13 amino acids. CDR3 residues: CSSWGGGSIGYTF. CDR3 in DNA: TGCAGCTCCTGGGGAGGAGGGTCGATTGGCTACACCTTC.

CDR3: CASSSGGTGFDTEAFF. The DNA of the CDR3 is TGTGCCAGTAGCTCTGGGGGGACAGGGTTCGACACTGAAGCTTTCTTT. The chain recombines TRBV19 with TRBJ1-1; 9 bases align to TRBD1. Trimming removed 6 bases from V and 3 bases from J; junction bases left unmatched: 11. This CDR3 contains 16 residues. The germline V gene has CDR1 LNHDA and CDR2 SQIVND (reference sequence).

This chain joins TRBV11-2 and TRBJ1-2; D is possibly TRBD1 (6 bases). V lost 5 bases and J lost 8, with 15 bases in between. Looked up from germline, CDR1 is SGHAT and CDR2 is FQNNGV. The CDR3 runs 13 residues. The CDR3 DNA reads TGTGCCAGCAGCCCGAAACAGGGAAACGGCTACACCTTC. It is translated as CASSPKQGNGYTF.

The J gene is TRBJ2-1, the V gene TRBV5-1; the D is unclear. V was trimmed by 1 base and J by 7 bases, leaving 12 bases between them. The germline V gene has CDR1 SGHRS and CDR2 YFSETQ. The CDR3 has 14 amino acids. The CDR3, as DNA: TGCGCCAGCAGCTTGCCGCTGGGCGCAAATGAGCAGTTCTTC. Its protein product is CASSLPLGANEQFF. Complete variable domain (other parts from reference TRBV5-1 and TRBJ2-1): KAGVTQTPRYLIKTRGQQVTLSCSPISGHRSVSWYQQTPGQGLQFLFEYFSETQRNKGNFPGRFSGRQFSNSRSEMNVSTLELGDSALYLCASSLPLGANEQFFGPGTRLTVL.